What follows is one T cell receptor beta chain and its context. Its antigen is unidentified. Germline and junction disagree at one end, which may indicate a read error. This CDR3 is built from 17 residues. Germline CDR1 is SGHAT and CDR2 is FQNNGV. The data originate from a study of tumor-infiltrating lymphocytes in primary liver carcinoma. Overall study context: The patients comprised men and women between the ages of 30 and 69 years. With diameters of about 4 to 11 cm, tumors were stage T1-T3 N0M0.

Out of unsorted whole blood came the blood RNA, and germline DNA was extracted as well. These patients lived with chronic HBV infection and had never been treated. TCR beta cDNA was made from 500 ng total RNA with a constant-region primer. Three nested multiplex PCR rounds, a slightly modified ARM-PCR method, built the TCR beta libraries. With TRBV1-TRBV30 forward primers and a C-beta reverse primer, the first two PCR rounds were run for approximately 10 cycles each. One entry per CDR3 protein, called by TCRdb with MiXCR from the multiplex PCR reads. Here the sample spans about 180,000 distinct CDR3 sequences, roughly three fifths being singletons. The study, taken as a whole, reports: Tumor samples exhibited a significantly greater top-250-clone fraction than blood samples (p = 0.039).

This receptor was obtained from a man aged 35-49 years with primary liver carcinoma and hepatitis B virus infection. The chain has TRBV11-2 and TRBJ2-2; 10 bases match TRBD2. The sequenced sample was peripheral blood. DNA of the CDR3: TGTGCCAGCAGCGGAGGACTAGCGGAGCGGAGCACCGGGGAGCTGTTTTTC. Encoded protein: CASSGGLAERSTGELFF.